This record looks at one T cell receptor beta chain sequence and its context. The antigen is unknown. This sample stems from a study of radiation and T cells in renal cell carcinoma. Study outcomes and limitations: Top tumor clonotypes rose in blood 2 weeks post-radiation, then contracted.

The CDR3 loop spans 13 amino acids. Trimming removed 3 bases from V and 2 bases from J, with 9 bases in between. Germline CDR1 SGHRS, CDR2 YFSETQ. Assay used: immunoSEQ multiplex PCR; TCRdb lists only in-frame clones, some missing. The data contain 60,000 to 95,000 clones, 70% to 90% of them singletons. The time point was: blood 4 weeks post-SBRT, at nephrectomy. Treatment denoted: 15 Gy SBRT to primary tumor, nephrectomy 4 weeks later. Blood was sampled at baseline, 2 weeks and 4 weeks after SBRT. Sequenced material: blood, taken from a patient whose treatment included radiotherapy and nephrectomy. This sequence joins TRBV5-1 and TRBJ2-7; D unresolved. The sequence was obtained from a woman aged 55-69 years with renal cell carcinoma. As DNA, the CDR3 is TGCGCCAGCAGCTCGGATCCGACCTACGAGCAGTACTTC. It encodes CASSSDPTYEQYF.